These 2 T cell receptor beta chains were sequenced from one sample in a study of blood T cell repertoires in COVID-19. Clones were sequenced by immunoSEQ multiplex PCR, and TCRdb holds only the in-frame ones, with some missing. The sample carries hundreds of thousands of clones, more than 75% recorded once. Sample: peripheral blood. The receptors come from a woman in her forties who had recovered from COVID-19.

The J gene is TRBJ1-2, the V gene TRBV6-5; D is ambiguous. The CDR3 totals 13 residues. Germline V CDR1 and CDR2: MNHEY, SVGAGI. V was cut by 9 bases and J by 6 bases, with 17 bases left in between. DNA of the CDR3: TGTGCCAGTCGCCTGGGTGCCGGGAATGGCTACACCTTC. This codes for CASRLGAGNGYTF.

The chain is built from TRBV2 and TRBJ1-2; the D gene is possibly TRBD1 (5 bases). Between the trimmed V and J ends, which lost 5 bases and 8 bases, there was a span of 15 bases. CDR1 and CDR2 (germline): SNHLY, FYNNEI. CDR3 length equals 13 residues. Written as DNA, the CDR3 is TGTGCCAGCAGTACCCGGGGGGTATGGGGCTACACCTTC. Translating gives CASSTRGVWGYTF.